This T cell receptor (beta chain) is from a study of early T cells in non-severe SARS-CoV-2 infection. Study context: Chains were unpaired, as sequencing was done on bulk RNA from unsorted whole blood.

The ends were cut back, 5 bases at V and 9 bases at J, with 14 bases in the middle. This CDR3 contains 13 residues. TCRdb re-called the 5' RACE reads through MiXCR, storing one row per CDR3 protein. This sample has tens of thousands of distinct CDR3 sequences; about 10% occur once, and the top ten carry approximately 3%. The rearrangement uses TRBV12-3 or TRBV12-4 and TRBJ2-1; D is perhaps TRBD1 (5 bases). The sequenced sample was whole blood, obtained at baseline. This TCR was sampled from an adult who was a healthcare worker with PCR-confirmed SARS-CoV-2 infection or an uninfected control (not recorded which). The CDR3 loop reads CASSAPDRFEQFF. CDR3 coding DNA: TGTGCCAGCAGTGCCCCCGACAGATTTGAGCAGTTCTTC.